A single sample is the source of the 21 T cell receptor beta chains below, sequenced in a study of cytomegalovirus exposure and HLA in healthy donors. Primers for the PCR totalled 60 Vbeta and 13 Jbeta. Repertoires were generated with immunoSEQ multiplex PCR, while TCRdb's copy carries only in-frame clones and drops some. The repertoire holds approximately 210,000 clones, with around nine tenths as singletons. Sequencing was performed on PBMCs. These receptors all come from a woman aged 18 to 35 in good health and CMV-seronegative.

This chain joins TRBV7-8 and TRBJ1-1; weak D call: TRBD1 (6 bases). The CDR3 is made up of 14 amino acids. The V end was cut by 6 bases, the J end by 0 bases, with 11 bases between. Germline V gives CDR1 SGHVS, CDR2 FQNEAQ. The DNA of the CDR3 is TGTGCCAGCAGTCCAGGGGCCCTGAACACTGAAGCTTTCTTT. It codes for CASSPGALNTEAFF.

The chain uses TRBV7-9 and TRBJ1-3; no clear D. CDR1 and CDR2 (germline): SEHNR, FQNEAQ (reference sequence). This CDR3 is built from 15 residues. V was shortened by 1 base and J by 0 bases, with 7 bases between the two germline ends. The CDR3 reads CASSLGVSSGNTIYF. CDR3 DNA sequence: TGTGCCAGCAGCTTAGGAGTTTCCTCTGGAAACACCATATATTTT. Drawing the rest from reference TRBV7-9 and TRBJ1-3, the complete variable domain is DTGVSQNPRHKITKRGQNVTFRCDPISEHNRLYWYRQTLGQGPEFLTYFQNEAQLEKSRLLSDRFSAERPKGSFSTLEIQRTEQGDSAMYLCASSLGVSSGNTIYFGEGSWLTVV.

This clone was seen once. V is TRBV30 and J is TRBJ1-5, with TRBD1 as a possible D gene (5 bases). From germline, CDR1 is GTSNPN and CDR2 SVGIG (reference sequence). The CDR3 extends over 17 amino acids. Trimming pared 1 base from V and 0 bases from J, leaving 16 bases between. Here the CDR3 DNA reads TGTGCCTGGAGTGCGCATATCGGAGGGGATAGCAATCAGCCCCAGCATTTT. Protein: CAWSAHIGGDSNQPQHF.

This chain links TRBV7-2 with TRBJ2-2; TRBD1 is a possible D gene (5 bases). Germline V gives CDR1 SGHTA, CDR2 FQGNSA. The CDR3 runs 15 residues. V dropped 5 bases and J dropped 5 bases, with 15 bases sitting between them. CDR3 protein: CASSLDSARTGELFF. CDR3 coding DNA: TGTGCCAGCAGCCTTGACAGCGCGAGGACCGGGGAGCTGTTTTTT.

The genes are TRBV18 and TRBJ2-5, with TRBD1 identical over 9 bases. This CDR3 has 15 amino acids. Trimming at V came to 6 bases and at J to 0 bases, leaving 5 bases not matched to a gene. CDR1 and CDR2 (germline): KGHSH, LQKENI. The CDR3 spells CASSPRQGDQETQYF. The CDR3, as DNA: TGTGCCAGCTCGCCTAGACAGGGGGACCAAGAGACCCAGTACTTC.

This clone showed up just a few times. V and J are TRBV11-2 and TRBJ2-1, with TRBD2 as a possible D gene (5 bases). From germline, CDR1 is SGHAT and CDR2 FQNNGV. V was cut by 4 bases and J by 6 bases, with 13 bases left in between. The CDR3 runs to 14 residues. CDR3: CASSSLTSTNEQFF. CDR3 coding DNA: TGTGCCAGCAGCTCCCTAACTAGTACCAATGAGCAGTTCTTC.

The chain has TRBV6-5 and TRBJ1-2; the D is unclear. The CDR3 has 13 amino acids. The germline CDR1 and CDR2 sequences are MNHEY and SVGAGI. V lost 4 bases to trimming and J lost 5 bases, with 11 bases between them. The CDR3 is CASSSGRFYGYTF. The CDR3 bases are TGTGCCAGCAGTTCCGGGAGGTTTTATGGCTACACCTTC.

V gene TRBV6-6 combines with J gene TRBJ2-3, with 9 bases that match TRBD2. The CDR3 covers 15 residues. V was clipped by 2 bases and J by 4 bases; unmatched bases: 4. Germline V gene sequence: CDR1 MNHNY, CDR2 SVGAGI (reference sequence). This chain's CDR3 is CASSYRLAGSDTQYF. CDR3 DNA sequence: TGTGCCAGCAGTTACCGGCTAGCGGGATCAGATACGCAGTATTTT.

The chain is built from TRBV25-1 and TRBJ1-5; 7 bases are a match to TRBD1. Germline loops: CDR1 MGHDK, CDR2 SYGVNS. The V segment lost 3 bases and the J segment 3 bases; nucleotides outside the gene matches: 2. The length of the CDR3 is 14 residues. The CDR3 DNA reads as TGTGCCAGCAGTGAGGACAGGCCCAATCAGCCCCAGCATTTT. Translated: CASSEDRPNQPQHF.

This clone was found a few times. CDR3 region: CASSYEQGQPQHF. The DNA of the CDR3 is TGTGCCAGCAGCTACGAACAGGGCCAGCCCCAGCATTTT. The chain employs TRBV7-6 and TRBJ1-5; the D gene is possibly TRBD1 (6 bases). This CDR3 region has 13 residues. The V gene's germline CDR1 is SGHVS and CDR2 FNYEAQ. The V and J ends lost 4 bases and 7 bases respectively, with 11 bases between them.

The chain carries TRBV9 and TRBJ2-1; D is perhaps TRBD2 (6 bases). The CDR3 covers 16 residues. The germline V gene has CDR1 SGDLS and CDR2 YYNGEE. V lost 2 bases, J lost 1 base, and 13 bases lay in between. CDR3 sequence reads: CASSVSGDPSYNEQFF. Here the CDR3 DNA reads TGTGCCAGCAGCGTGTCGGGGGACCCTTCCTACAATGAGCAGTTCTTC.

The rearrangement joins TRBV11-1 to TRBJ2-5; 8 positions match TRBD1. The J segment lost 5 bases and the V segment lost 5 bases, leaving 4 bases of the junction unmatched. CDR1 SGHAT and CDR2 FQDESV come from the germline V gene (reference sequence). CDR3 length equals 13 residues. The CDR3 loop is CASSATGEETQYF. In DNA form, the CDR3 reads TGTGCCAGCAGCGCGACAGGGGAGGAGACCCAGTACTTC.

The chain joins TRBV5-1 to TRBJ1-4; D gene uncertain. This CDR3 contains 15 residues. The germline V and J ends were trimmed by 1 base and 10 bases, with 17 bases remaining between them. Germline V gives CDR1 SGHRS, CDR2 YFSETQ. CDR3 protein: CASSLNGVGYAKLFF. CDR3 sequence (DNA): TGCGCCAGCAGCTTGAACGGGGTCGGGTATGCAAAACTGTTTTTT. The whole variable domain, remainder taken from reference TRBV5-1 and TRBJ1-4, is KAGVTQTPRYLIKTRGQQVTLSCSPISGHRSVSWYQQTPGQGLQFLFEYFSETQRNKGNFPGRFSGRQFSNSRSEMNVSTLELGDSALYLCASSLNGVGYAKLFFGSGTQLSVL.

This sequence joins TRBV19 and TRBJ2-3; TRBD1 agrees at 8 bases. The CDR3 runs to 13 residues. Trimming at V came to 6 bases and at J to 4 bases, leaving 3 bases not matched to a gene. CDR1 is LNHDA and CDR2 is SQIVND in the germline V gene (reference sequence). The CDR3 is CASSRGLADTQYF. The CDR3 DNA is TGTGCCAGTAGCAGGGGGCTCGCAGATACGCAGTATTTT.

This rearrangement joins TRBV11-2 to TRBJ1-2; TRBD1 matches at 10 bases. This CDR3 comprises 14 residues. The V and J ends lost 5 bases and 4 bases, in that order; junction bases with no gene match: 4. The germline V gene encodes CDR1 SGHAT and CDR2 FQNNGV. CDR3 nucleotides: TGTGCCAGCAGCACGACAGGGGGCACCTATGGCTACACCTTC. Its translation: CASSTTGGTYGYTF.

This clone was seen once. The chain recombines TRBV25-1 with TRBJ2-1, with TRBD2 as a possible D gene (6 bases). Trimming took off 1 base at V and 7 bases at J, with 14 bases between the two ends. The CDR3 is made up of 15 amino acids. The V gene's germline CDR1 is MGHDK and CDR2 SYGVNS. The DNA of the CDR3 is TGTGCCAGCAGTGAATTAAGTGCCGGGAGAAATGAGCAGTTCTTC. Protein: CASSELSAGRNEQFF.

The rearrangement joins TRBV9 to TRBJ2-3; 16 bases are a match to TRBD2. CDR3 length equals 18 residues. V trimming: 3 bases; J trimming: 0 bases; junction bases outside the gene matches: 4. Germline V gene sequence: CDR1 SGDLS, CDR2 YYNGEE. CDR3 loop: CASSAGLAGGFSTDTQYF. CDR3 nucleotides: TGTGCCAGCAGCGCGGGACTAGCGGGGGGGTTTAGCACAGATACGCAGTATTTT.

The chain joins TRBV19 to TRBJ1-6, with 8 bases aligning to TRBD1. The CDR3 runs 16 residues. Losses at the gene ends were 5 bases for V and 7 bases for J; bases not matched to a gene: 10. The germline V gene encodes CDR1 LNHDA and CDR2 SQIVND (reference sequence). The CDR3 nucleotides are TGTGCCAGTAGTTGGGGCCCCAGGGGGCTGAATTCACCCCTCCACTTT. Translated, it gives CASSWGPRGLNSPLHF. The entire variable domain, with the rest obtained from reference TRBV19 and TRBJ1-6, is as follows: DGGITQSPKYLFRKEGQNVTLSCEQNLNHDAMYWYRQDPGQGLRLIYYSQIVNDFQKGDIAEGYSVSREKKESFPLTVTSAQKNPTAFYLCASSWGPRGLNSPLHFGNGTRLTVT.

The chain uses TRBV4-1 and TRBJ1-1, with no clear D. The germline V and J ends were trimmed by 0 bases and 5 bases, with 13 bases remaining between them. CDR3 length equals 15 residues. Germline assignment: CDR1 MGHRA and CDR2 YSYEKL. CDR3 residues: CASSQDDTEFTEAFF. CDR3 DNA: TGCGCCAGCAGCCAAGACGATACGGAGTTTACTGAAGCTTTCTTT.

This chain joins TRBV19 and TRBJ1-5; D is possibly TRBD1 (6 bases). V was pared by 5 bases and J by 2 bases, with 22 bases between. The V gene's germline CDR1 is LNHDA and CDR2 SQIVND (reference sequence). The CDR3 loop spans 18 amino acids. This chain's CDR3 is CASSLTSGGGAGNQPQHF. The CDR3 bases are TGTGCCAGTAGTCTCACCTCCGGGGGGGGCGCGGGCAATCAGCCCCAGCATTTT.

The CDR3 nucleotides are TGTGCCAGCAGCCAACAGGGGGGGAGCAATCAGCCCCAGCATTTT. Protein sequence: CASSQQGGSNQPQHF. The rearrangement joins TRBV6-4 to TRBJ1-5; TRBD1 matches 8 bases. CDR3 size: 15 residues. After removal of 6 bases from V and 1 base from J, the junction contained 5 bases not matched to a gene. Germline CDR1 and CDR2: MRHNA and SNTAGT.